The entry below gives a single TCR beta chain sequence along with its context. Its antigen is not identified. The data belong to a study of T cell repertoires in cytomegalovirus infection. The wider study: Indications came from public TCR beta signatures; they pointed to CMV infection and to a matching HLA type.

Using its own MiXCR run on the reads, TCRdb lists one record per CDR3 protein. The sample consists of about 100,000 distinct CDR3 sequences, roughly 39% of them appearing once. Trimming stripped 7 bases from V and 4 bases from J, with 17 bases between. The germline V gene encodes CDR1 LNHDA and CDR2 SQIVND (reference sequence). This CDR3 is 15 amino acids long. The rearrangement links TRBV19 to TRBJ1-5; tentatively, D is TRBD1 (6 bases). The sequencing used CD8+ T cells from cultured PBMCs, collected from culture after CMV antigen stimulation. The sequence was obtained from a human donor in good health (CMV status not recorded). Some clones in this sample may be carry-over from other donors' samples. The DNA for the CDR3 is TGTGCCAGTACCAACGGAGGGGGAACGAATCAGCCCCAGCATTTT. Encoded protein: CASTNGGGTNQPQHF. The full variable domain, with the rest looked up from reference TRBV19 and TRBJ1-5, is DGGITQSPKYLFRKEGQNVTLSCEQNLNHDAMYWYRQDPGQGLRLIYYSQIVNDFQKGDIAEGYSVSREKKESFPLTVTSAQKNPTAFYLCASTNGGGTNQPQHFGDGTRLSIL.